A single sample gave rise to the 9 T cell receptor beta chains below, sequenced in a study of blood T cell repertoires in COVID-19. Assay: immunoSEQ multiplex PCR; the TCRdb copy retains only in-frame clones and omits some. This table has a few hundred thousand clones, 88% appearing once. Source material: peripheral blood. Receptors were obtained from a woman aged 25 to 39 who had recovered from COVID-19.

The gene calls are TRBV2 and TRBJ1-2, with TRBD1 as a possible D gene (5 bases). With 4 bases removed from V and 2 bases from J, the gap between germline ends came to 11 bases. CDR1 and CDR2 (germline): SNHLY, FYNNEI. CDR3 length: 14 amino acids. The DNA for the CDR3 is TGTGCCAGCAGTGCTTCTGACAGCAACTATGGCTACACCTTC. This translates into CASSASDSNYGYTF. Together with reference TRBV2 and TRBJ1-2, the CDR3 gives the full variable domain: EPEVTQTPSHQVTQMGQEVILRCVPISNHLYFYWYRQILGQKVEFLVSFYNNEISEKSEIFDDQFSVERPDGSNFTLKIRSTKLEDSAMYFCASSASDSNYGYTFGSGTRLTVV.

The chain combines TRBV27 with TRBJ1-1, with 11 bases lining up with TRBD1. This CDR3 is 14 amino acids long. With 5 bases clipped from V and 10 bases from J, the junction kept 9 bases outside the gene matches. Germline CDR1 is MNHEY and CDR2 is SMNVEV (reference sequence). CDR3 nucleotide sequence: TGTGCCAGCAGTCGACACGGGACAGGGGGTTCAGCTTTCTTT. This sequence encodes CASSRHGTGGSAFF.

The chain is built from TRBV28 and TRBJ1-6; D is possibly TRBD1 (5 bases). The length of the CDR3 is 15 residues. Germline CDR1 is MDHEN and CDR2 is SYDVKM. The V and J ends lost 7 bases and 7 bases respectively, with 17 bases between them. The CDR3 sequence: CASNPTGGPNSPLHF. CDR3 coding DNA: TGTGCCAGCAACCCTACCGGGGGACCAAATTCACCCCTCCACTTT.

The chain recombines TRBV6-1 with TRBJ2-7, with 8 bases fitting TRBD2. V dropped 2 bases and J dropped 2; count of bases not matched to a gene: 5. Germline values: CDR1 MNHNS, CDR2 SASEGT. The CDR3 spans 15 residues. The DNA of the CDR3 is TGTGCCAGCAGTGAACGCGGGGGGCTCCCCTACGAGCAGTACTTC. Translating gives CASSERGGLPYEQYF.

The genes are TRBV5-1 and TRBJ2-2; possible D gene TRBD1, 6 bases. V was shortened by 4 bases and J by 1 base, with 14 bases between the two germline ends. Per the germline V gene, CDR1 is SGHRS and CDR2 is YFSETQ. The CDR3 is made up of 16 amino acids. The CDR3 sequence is CASSPSLTGNTGELFF. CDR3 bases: TGCGCCAGCAGCCCCTCCCTGACAGGGAACACCGGGGAGCTGTTTTTT.

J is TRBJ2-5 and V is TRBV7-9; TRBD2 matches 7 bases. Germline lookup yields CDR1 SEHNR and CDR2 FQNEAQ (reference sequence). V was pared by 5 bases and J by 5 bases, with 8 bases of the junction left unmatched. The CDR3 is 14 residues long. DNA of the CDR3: TGTGCCAGCAGCCCGTCGGGAGGTCGGGAGACCCAGTACTTC. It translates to CASSPSGGRETQYF.

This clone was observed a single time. CDR3 in DNA: TGTGCCAGCAGCATCGGACAGGGGGTTGGTGTCTACACCTTC. It specifies CASSIGQGVGVYTF. The rearrangement links TRBV28 to TRBJ1-2, with TRBD1 identical over 10 bases. Germline CDR1 is MDHEN and CDR2 is SYDVKM. This CDR3 is built from 14 residues. The J segment lost 10 bases and the V segment lost 6 bases, leaving 11 bases of the junction unmatched.

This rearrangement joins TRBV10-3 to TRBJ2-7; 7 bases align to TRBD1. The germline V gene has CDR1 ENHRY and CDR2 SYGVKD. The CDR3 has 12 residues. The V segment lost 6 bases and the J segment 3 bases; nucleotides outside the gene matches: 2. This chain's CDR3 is CAIRGQNYEQYF. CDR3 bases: TGTGCCATCAGGGGACAGAACTACGAGCAGTACTTC.

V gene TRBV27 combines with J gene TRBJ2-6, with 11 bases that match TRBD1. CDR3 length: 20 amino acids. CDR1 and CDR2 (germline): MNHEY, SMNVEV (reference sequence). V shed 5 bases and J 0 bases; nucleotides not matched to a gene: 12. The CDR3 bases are TGTGCCAGCAGTCTTTGGACAGGGGGCACGGAATACTCTGGGGCCAACGTCCTGACTTTC. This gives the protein CASSLWTGGTEYSGANVLTF.